These T cell receptor beta chains were read from a single sample in a study of blood T cell repertoires in COVID-19. Sequencing was performed with immunoSEQ multiplex PCR; in TCRdb, only in-frame clones are kept and a portion is missing. The data show about 180,000 clones, 80% to 90% seen once. The sample taken for sequencing was peripheral blood. The receptors stem from a man between 18 and 29 years old who had recovered from COVID-19. Each CDR3 is given with its conserved first and last residue. The order of the fields is V gene, J gene, clone size, D gene, CDR3 DNA, CDR3 protein. D genes are given only for firm matches. Part of the rows lack a size; the others show once, few, many or a class for expanded clones.

TRBV3-1/TRBV3-2	TRBJ2-2	-	-	TGTGCCAGCAACAGGGAAACCGGGGAGCTGTTTTTT	CASNRETGELFF
TRBV5-5	TRBJ1-2	many	-	TGTGCCAGCAGCTTGGCGCCCGGGAACTATGGCTACACCTTC	CASSLAPGNYGYTF
TRBV4-2	TRBJ2-7	few	TRBD1	TGTGCCAGCAGCCAAACCAGGGGGCAGGACGAGCAGTACTTC	CASSQTRGQDEQYF
TRBV5-1	TRBJ2-1	-	TRBD2	TGCGCCAGCAGCGTAAGCGGGACGGCCAAACACAATGAGCAGTTCTTC	CASSVSGTAKHNEQFF
TRBV4-2	TRBJ1-1	-	-	TGTGCCAGCATGATACACAGGGACACTGAAGCTTTCTTT	CASMIHRDTEAFF
TRBV9	TRBJ1-1	once	-	TGTGCCAGCAGCGTAGCCCCCCTGACTGAAGCTTTCTTT	CASSVAPLTEAFF
TRBV15	TRBJ2-5	-	-	TGTGCCACCAGCCTCCGGGAGACCCAGTACTTC	CATSLRETQYF
TRBV7-2	TRBJ2-3	-	TRBD2	TGTGCCAGCAGCTTCGGGACTAGCGGGAGGGAGACAGATACGCAGTATTTT	CASSFGTSGRETDTQYF
TRBV29-1	TRBJ2-1	-	TRBD2	TGCAGCGTTGGGACTAGCGGGAGCTATGAGCAGTTCTTC	CSVGTSGSYEQFF
TRBV28	TRBJ2-7	-	-	TGTGCCAGCAGTTTACCCGACTGCTTAGTAGGGCAGTACTTC	CASSLPDCLVGQYF
TRBV7-2	TRBJ2-3	-	TRBD2	TGTGCCAGCAGCACTAGCGGGAGGAGCACAGATACGCAGTATTTT	CASSTSGRSTDTQYF
TRBV9	TRBJ2-3	-	TRBD2	TGTGCCAGCAGCGTAATGGTTAGCGGGCCGCTGTATTTT	CASSVMVSGPLYF
TRBV7-6	TRBJ2-2	-	-	TGTGCCAGCAGCTTAGATCGGGGTTTGAACACCGGGGAGCTGTTTTTT	CASSLDRGLNTGELFF
TRBV7-8	TRBJ2-7	-	TRBD1	TGTGCCAGCAGCCGCCGGGACAGAAAACCCGAGCAGTACTTC	CASSRRDRKPEQYF
TRBV2	TRBJ2-3	-	TRBD2	TGTGCCAGCAGGCCCCCGAGGACTAGCGGGAGATCAGATACGCAGTATTTT	CASRPPRTSGRSDTQYF
TRBV7-9	TRBJ2-3	-	TRBD1	TGTGCCAGCAGCATGGGACAGTTAGCCACAGATACGCAGTATTTT	CASSMGQLATDTQYF
TRBV5-1	TRBJ2-5	-	-	TGCGCCAGCAGTGGCGGGTCAAGTGGAGAGACCCAGTACTTC	CASSGGSSGETQYF
TRBV6-4	TRBJ1-1	few	TRBD1	TGTGCCAGCAGGGGACAGGGTACAGCTTTCTTT	CASRGQGTAFF
TRBV4-3	TRBJ1-2	-	-	TGCGCCAGCAGCCAAGGGGCAGGGCCCTATGGCTACACCTTC	CASSQGAGPYGYTF
TRBV19	TRBJ2-7	-	TRBD1	TGTGCCAGTAGTAGCTCACAGGGGCTGTCCTACGAGCAGTACTTC	CASSSSQGLSYEQYF
TRBV14	TRBJ2-7	-	-	TGTGCCAGCAGCCAAGGGTTCGGCGAGCAGTACTTC	CASSQGFGEQYF
TRBV18	TRBJ2-1	-	TRBD2	TGTGCCAGCTCACCCCGGGGGGGGGCCGGTGAGCAGTTCTTC	CASSPRGGAGEQFF
TRBV7-2	TRBJ2-5	once	TRBD2	TGTGCCAGCAGCTTTGGACTAGCGGGGAGAGAGACCCAGTACTTC	CASSFGLAGRETQYF
TRBV5-1	TRBJ2-7	-	-	TGCGCCAGCAGCTCTCAGGTTGGTTACGAGCAGTACTTC	CASSSQVGYEQYF
TRBV6-5	TRBJ2-7	-	TRBD1	TGTGCCAGCAGACCCAGCGGAGGACAGGCCTACGAGCAGTACTTC	CASRPSGGQAYEQYF
TRBV7-2	TRBJ2-2	-	TRBD1	TGTGCCAGCAGCTCTACAGGGGCGGGCACCGGGGAGCTGTTTTTT	CASSSTGAGTGELFF
TRBV9	TRBJ2-3	-	TRBD2	TGTGCCAGCAGCGTCAGCGGGAGGCCAGGAGATACGCAGTATTTT	CASSVSGRPGDTQYF
TRBV24-1	TRBJ1-5	-	-	TGTGCCACCAGCAACCCTTTACAGGGAAATCAGCCCCAGCATTTT	CATSNPLQGNQPQHF
TRBV6-2/TRBV6-3	TRBJ1-5	-	-	TGTGCCAGCAGTTATGGGGCCGCAAATCAGCCCCAGCATTTT	CASSYGAANQPQHF
TRBV7-2	TRBJ2-2	-	-	TGTGCCAGCAGCTTATCACGGACAGTTCCCGGGGAGCTGTTTTTT	CASSLSRTVPGELFF
TRBV6-5	TRBJ2-7	-	TRBD1	TGTGCCAGCAGTAAACGGACAGGGCTAAGCTACGAGCAGTACTTC	CASSKRTGLSYEQYF
TRBV28	TRBJ1-1	-	TRBD1	TGTGCCAGCAGTTTACGATCTGACAGGGGGGCTTTCTTT	CASSLRSDRGAFF
TRBV5-4	TRBJ2-2	-	TRBD2	TGTGCCAGCAGCCCTGGACTAGCGGGAGAGGGCGGGGAGCTGTTTTTT	CASSPGLAGEGGELFF
TRBV6-4	TRBJ1-2	-	-	TGTGCCAGCAGTGATAGCCCTGAAGCGGCCGATGGCTACACCTTC	CASSDSPEAADGYTF
TRBV6-5	TRBJ1-5	-	TRBD1	TGTGCCAGCAGTTACCCGGGACAGGGTGGTCAGCCCCAGCATTTT	CASSYPGQGGQPQHF
TRBV28	TRBJ1-4	-	TRBD1	TGTGCCAGCAGTTTATTAGGGACAGGGAACGAAAAACTGTTTTTT	CASSLLGTGNEKLFF
TRBV7-7	TRBJ1-1	-	TRBD1	TGTGCTAGCAGCTCCGGACAGGGGACTGAAGCTTTCTTT	CASSSGQGTEAFF
TRBV28	TRBJ1-2	-	-	TGTGCCAGCAGTTTGCCAGGGGCCGATGGCTACACCTTC	CASSLPGADGYTF
TRBV5-8	TRBJ1-2	-	-	TGTGCCAGCAGCTTAATCGGGGGGTCCTATGGCTACACCTTC	CASSLIGGSYGYTF
TRBV4-1	TRBJ2-1	-	-	TGCGCCAGCAGCCGGGATTCAGGAGGGTACAATGAGCAGTTCTTC	CASSRDSGGYNEQFF
TRBV7-9	TRBJ2-7	-	TRBD2	TGTGCCAGCAGCTCACCCGATCTAGCGGGAGTTCGGGAGCAGTACTTC	CASSSPDLAGVREQYF
TRBV5-6	TRBJ2-3	-	TRBD1	TGTGCCAGCAGCTATAAGGGGACAGATAGGCAGTATTTT	CASSYKGTDRQYF
TRBV5-1	TRBJ1-1	-	-	TGCGCCAGCAGCAGTTACGGCGGTTTCGGGAACACTGAAGCTTTCTTT	CASSSYGGFGNTEAFF
TRBV2	TRBJ1-2	-	-	TGTGCCAGCAGTGAAGGCCAGCGAGGGTACTATGGCTACACCTTC	CASSEGQRGYYGYTF
TRBV18	TRBJ1-2	few	TRBD1	TGTGCCAGCTCAGCCGGGACAGGGCTTAACTATGGCTACACCTTC	CASSAGTGLNYGYTF
TRBV5-1	TRBJ2-2	once	-	TGCGCCAGCAGCTTGGTTTATGGGGAGCTGTTTTTT	CASSLVYGELFF
TRBV7-2	TRBJ2-7	-	TRBD2	TGTGCCAGCAGCTTAAGACTAGCGTATTACGAGCAGTACTTC	CASSLRLAYYEQYF
TRBV15	TRBJ2-7	-	TRBD1	TGTGCCACCAGCAGGGTAACAGGGGACCTATCCTACGAGCAGTACTTC	CATSRVTGDLSYEQYF
TRBV24-1	TRBJ2-7	-	-	TGTGCCACCAGTGATTTGCTACGGGATGAGCAGTACTTC	CATSDLLRDEQYF
TRBV18	TRBJ2-7	-	TRBD2	TGTGCCAGCTCACCAAACCAGGGGACTAGCAGCTACGAGCAGTACTTC	CASSPNQGTSSYEQYF
TRBV6-5	TRBJ2-7	-	-	TGTGCCAGCAGAATGGGAGGTACCCCCTCCTACGAGCAGTACTTC	CASRMGGTPSYEQYF
TRBV2	TRBJ2-2	-	-	TGTGCCAGCAATATTGGACAGCGAACCGGGGAGCTGTTTTTT	CASNIGQRTGELFF
TRBV27	TRBJ2-7	few	-	TGTGCCAGCAGGTCCGGGAGCAGCGAGCAGTACTTC	CASRSGSSEQYF
TRBV6-5	TRBJ2-1	-	-	TGTGCCAGCAGTTACTCGAACTACCCCGTCTACAATGAGCAGTTCTTC	CASSYSNYPVYNEQFF